The rows below give T cell receptor beta chains drawn from one sample of a study of blood T cell repertoires in COVID-19. Sequencing was performed with immunoSEQ multiplex PCR; in TCRdb, only in-frame clones are kept and a portion is missing. The profile shows 130,000 or so clones, over 80% of them singletons. The sample taken for sequencing was PBMCs or T cells enriched from blood (not recorded which). These receptor sequences come from a woman aged 30 to 39 who had recovered from COVID-19. The CDR3 runs from the conserved cysteine through the conserved F or W. A D gene is named only where the DNA matches it firmly. Clone size is not always given. Where it is, it says once, few, many or a class for expanded clones.

size | J | D | V | DNA | CDR3
. | TRBJ2-2 | . | TRBV10-3 | TGTGCCATCACGGGGGGCGCTTACACCGGGGAGCTGTTTTTT | CAITGGAYTGELFF
. | TRBJ2-5 | . | TRBV6-5 | TGTGCCAGCAGAGCCGAGGGACTGGACCAAGAGACCCAGTACTTC | CASRAEGLDQETQYF
. | TRBJ2-3 | TRBD1 | TRBV30 | TGTGCCTGGAGTCTGGGGACAGGGGACGCAGATACGCAGTATTTT | CAWSLGTGDADTQYF
. | TRBJ2-1 | . | TRBV5-6 | TGTGCCAGCAGCTTGGCTGGACTCGGGGAGCAGTTCTTC | CASSLAGLGEQFF
. | TRBJ1-1 | . | TRBV27 | TGTGCCAGCTATCGGGTGAGGAGCACTGAAGCTTTCTTT | CASYRVRSTEAFF
. | TRBJ2-1 | TRBD2 | TRBV6-2/TRBV6-3 | TGTGCCAGCAGCCCCTGGGCTAGCGGGAATGATGAGCAGTTCTTC | CASSPWASGNDEQFF
. | TRBJ1-6 | . | TRBV30 | TGTGCCTGGAGAAGGCCAGGGAACTATAATTCACCCCTCCACTTT | CAWRRPGNYNSPLHF
. | TRBJ2-7 | . | TRBV29-1 | TGCAGCGTTAGGGGCGGGACCTACGAGCAGTACTTC | CSVRGGTYEQYF
. | TRBJ2-1 | . | TRBV5-1 | TGCGCCAGCAGCTTGTCCCCTACGTCTGAGCAGTTCTTC | CASSLSPTSEQFF
. | TRBJ1-3 | TRBD1 | TRBV5-1 | TGCGCCAGCAGCTGGGGGACAGCTGGAAACACCATATATTTT | CASSWGTAGNTIYF
. | TRBJ1-5 | . | TRBV7-2 | TGTGCCAGCAGCTTAGCTCGAGGACAGTATCAGCCCCAGCATTTT | CASSLARGQYQPQHF
few | TRBJ2-7 | TRBD1 | TRBV7-7 | TGTGCTAGCACCAGAAGAGGTGGGGGAACCGGGACAGCCCCCCACGAGCAGTACTTC | CASTRRGGGTGTAPHEQYF
few | TRBJ2-2 | TRBD2 | TRBV27 | TGTGCCAGCAGTTTAGCCCGACTAGCGGGAGGGCGGGGCGGGGAGCTGTTTTTT | CASSLARLAGGRGGELFF
once | TRBJ2-1 | TRBD2 | TRBV10-3 | TGTGCGATACAAGAGGGGCGGGAGGGCAATGAGCAGTTCTTC | CAIQEGREGNEQFF
once | TRBJ2-7 | TRBD1 | TRBV7-2 | TGTGCCAGCAGCAACCAGGGGGTGGTCTACGAGCAGTACTTC | CASSNQGVVYEQYF
. | TRBJ1-6 | . | TRBV20-1 | TGCAGTGCTAGTGGGACACGATATAATTCACCCCTCCACTTT | CSASGTRYNSPLHF
. | TRBJ1-1 | . | TRBV18 | TGTGCCAGCTCATCAGGGGAAAACACTGAAGCTTTCTTT | CASSSGENTEAFF
once | TRBJ2-7 | TRBD1 | TRBV7-9 | TGTGCCAGCAGCTTAGGCCGCCAGGGGGTCGGCGAGCAGTACTTC | CASSLGRQGVGEQYF
. | TRBJ2-3 | TRBD2 | TRBV9 | TGTGCCAGCAGCGGGGGGACTAGCGGCCGGGGAGATACGCAGTATTTT | CASSGGTSGRGDTQYF
. | TRBJ1-1 | . | TRBV11-2 | TGTGCCAGCAGCTCCACAGGGACTGAAGCTTTCTTT | CASSSTGTEAFF
few | TRBJ1-2 | TRBD1 | TRBV24-1 | TGTGCCACCAGTGACCGCTATGACAGGGGGTTAGGGGCTAACTATGGCTACACCTTC | CATSDRYDRGLGANYGYTF
. | TRBJ1-5 | . | TRBV28 | TGTGCCAGCAGTTTGGGACCGGGGGAGGCCAGCAATCAGCCCCAGCATTTT | CASSLGPGEASNQPQHF
. | TRBJ2-3 | TRBD1 | TRBV7-8 | TGTGCCAGCAGCTTAGCCCTCGTGGACAGGGAGGGCACAGATACGCAGTATTTT | CASSLALVDREGTDTQYF
. | TRBJ2-7 | . | TRBV28 | TGTGCCAGCAGCTCTAGCCTAGACGAGCAGTACTTC | CASSSSLDEQYF
. | TRBJ2-2 | . | TRBV20-1 | TGCAGTGCTAGTATTGAAGGGGACACCGGGGAGCTGTTTTTT | CSASIEGDTGELFF
once | TRBJ2-1 | TRBD2 | TRBV7-9 | TGTGCCAGCAGCTTCCCGACTAGCGGGACGGATGAGCAGTTCTTC | CASSFPTSGTDEQFF
. | TRBJ2-2 | . | TRBV5-1 | TGCGCCAGCAGCTTGGGCGGGCACACCGGGGAGCTGTTTTTT | CASSLGGHTGELFF
. | TRBJ2-7 | . | TRBV4-3 | TGCGCCAGCAGCCAAGATGGAGCCGGGTCTAAGGCATATGAGCAGTACTTC | CASSQDGAGSKAYEQYF
once | TRBJ1-1 | . | TRBV27 | TGTGCCAGCAGTTCAGGACTCTACACTGAAGCTTTCTTT | CASSSGLYTEAFF
. | TRBJ2-1 | . | TRBV6-5 | TGTGCCAGCACCAACGACAGGACACGGGACAATGAGCAGTTCTTC | CASTNDRTRDNEQFF
. | TRBJ2-1 | . | TRBV28 | TGTGCCAGCAATCTTGGGGGGAGGCGGACCAATGAGCAGTTCTTC | CASNLGGRRTNEQFF
few | TRBJ1-3 | TRBD1 | TRBV5-1 | TGCGCCAGCAGCCTGGACAGGGCTACTACTGGAAACACCATATATTTT | CASSLDRATTGNTIYF
. | TRBJ1-2 | TRBD1 | TRBV9 | TGTGCCAGCAGCCCGTATCCCGGGACAGCCCTAAGTGGCTACACCTTC | CASSPYPGTALSGYTF
. | TRBJ1-3 | . | TRBV9 | TGTGCCAGCAGCGTAACAGCAAGCTCTGGAAACACCATATATTTT | CASSVTASSGNTIYF
. | TRBJ1-4 | . | TRBV2 | TGTGCCAGCAGTGTAACAGGGAGTAATGAAAAACTGTTTTTT | CASSVTGSNEKLFF
. | TRBJ2-7 | . | TRBV7-9 | TGTGCCAGCGATGAGAGGTACTTC | CASDERYF
. | TRBJ2-5 | . | TRBV7-2 | TGTGCCAGCAGCTTAGTGGCTCGGGGGACCCGTGCGGAGACCCAGTACTTC | CASSLVARGTRAETQYF
. | TRBJ1-6 | TRBD1 | TRBV10-3 | TGTGCCATCAGTGAGTCGGGCGTAGGGACAGATTCCTATAATTCACCCCTCCACTTT | CAISESGVGTDSYNSPLHF
. | TRBJ1-3 | . | TRBV7-2 | TGTGCCAGCAGCTATAGGGGGGGGATTTCTGGAAACACCATATATTTT | CASSYRGGISGNTIYF
once | TRBJ1-1 | . | TRBV5-4 | TGTGCCAGCAGCTTGGACAGGCTGAACACTGAAGCTTTCTTT | CASSLDRLNTEAFF
. | TRBJ2-7 | TRBD2 | TRBV4-2 | TGTGCCAGCAGCCAAGTACTAAGCGGGAGTGTATACGAGCAGTACTTC | CASSQVLSGSVYEQYF